Listed below are T cell receptor beta chains from one sample, sequenced in a study of shared T cell receptors in the human thymus. Some clones are missing from TCRdb's copy, which holds only in-frame ones; the method was immunoSEQ multiplex PCR. The table has roughly 700,000 clones, roughly 90% seen once. The same data also contributed to another study, on human thymus T cells.

Sequencing was carried out using thymocytes. Receptor source: a boy younger than two with a congenital heart defect. Both conserved end residues are part of each CDR3. Fields, in order: clone size, J gene, D gene, V gene, CDR3 protein, CDR3 DNA. A D gene is named only where the DNA matches it firmly. Rows give clone size only sometimes, using once, few, many, or a class for an expanded clone.

-	TRBJ2-1	TRBD1	TRBV27	CASLVTGGPEGEQFF	TGTGCCAGTCTAGTGACAGGGGGCCCGGAGGGAGAGCAGTTCTTC
-	TRBJ1-2	TRBD1	TRBV6-5	CASSPRGRCHYGYTF	TGTGCCAGCAGTCCCAGGGGGCGCTGCCATTATGGCTACACCTTC
-	TRBJ2-7	TRBD2	TRBV27	CASSPRLAGAIEQYF	TGTGCCAGCAGTCCCCGACTAGCGGGAGCAATCGAGCAGTACTTC
-	TRBJ1-1	TRBD1	TRBV18	CASSPRYDRGVDCDTEAFF	TGTGCCAGCTCACCACGGTACGACAGGGGGGTAGATTGTGACACTGAAGCTTTCTTT
-	TRBJ2-3	-	TRBV9	CASSVAPGDGGDTQYF	TGTGCCAGCAGCGTAGCACCCGGGGATGGTGGGGATACGCAGTATTTT
-	TRBJ1-2	-	TRBV6-5	CASSYTQANYGYTF	TGTGCCAGCAGTTACACACAGGCGAACTATGGCTACACCTTC
-	TRBJ2-5	-	TRBV20-1	CSAGTQETQYF	TGCAGTGCCGGGACTCAAGAGACCCAGTACTTC
-	TRBJ2-5	TRBD1	TRBV10-3	CAISEGTGRGETQYF	TGTGCCATCAGTGAGGGGACAGGGAGGGGAGAGACCCAGTACTTC
-	TRBJ2-7	-	TRBV7-9	CASSPQGHSYEQYF	TGTGCCAGCAGCCCTCAGGGACATTCCTACGAGCAGTACTTC
once	TRBJ2-1	TRBD1	TRBV27	CASSPRDRDNEQFF	TGTGCCAGCAGTCCCCGGGACAGGGACAATGAGCAGTTCTTC
-	TRBJ2-7	TRBD1	TRBV18	CASSPLRDRTYEQYF	TGTGCCAGCTCACCGCTCCGGGACAGGACCTACGAGCAGTACTTC
once	TRBJ1-5	-	TRBV4-3	CASSPTEDNQPQHF	TGCGCCAGCAGCCCCACAGAAGACAATCAGCCCCAGCATTTT
-	TRBJ2-3	TRBD2	TRBV14	CASSQTSGPYDTQYF	TGTGCCAGCAGCCAGACTAGCGGGCCCTACGATACGCAGTATTTT
once	TRBJ1-5	TRBD1	TRBV15	CATSRADRGRNQPQHF	TGTGCCACCAGCAGAGCCGACAGGGGACGCAATCAGCCCCAGCATTTT
-	TRBJ2-7	TRBD1	TRBV4-1	CASSQDWDRVSYEQYF	TGCGCCAGCAGCCAAGATTGGGACAGGGTCTCCTACGAGCAGTACTTC
-	TRBJ2-1	TRBD2	TRBV28	CASSVQGTLAGDEQFF	TGTGCCAGCAGTGTCCAGGGGACCCTAGCGGGAGACGAGCAGTTCTTC
once	TRBJ2-3	-	TRBV7-9	CASSSPRSPDTQYF	TGTGCCAGCAGCTCTCCTAGGAGTCCAGATACGCAGTATTTT
-	TRBJ2-3	-	TRBV7-9	CASGQTTDTQYF	TGTGCCAGCGGGCAGACCACAGATACGCAGTATTTT
-	TRBJ1-4	TRBD1	TRBV4-3	CASSQARDRAGTATNEKLFF	TGCGCCAGCAGCCAAGCAAGAGACAGGGCAGGCACCGCAACTAATGAAAAACTGTTTTTT
-	TRBJ2-6	-	TRBV18	CASSPRQGGSGANVLTF	TGTGCCAGCTCACCACGGCAGGGGGGCTCTGGGGCCAACGTCCTGACTTTC
-	TRBJ2-2	-	TRBV11-3	CASRKSGTGELFF	TGTGCCAGCCGAAAATCGGGCACCGGGGAGCTGTTTTTT
few	TRBJ1-5	-	TRBV2	CASSGLRGEPQHF	TGTGCCAGCAGCGGACTAAGAGGGGAGCCCCAGCATTTT
-	TRBJ2-5	TRBD2	TRBV15	CATSRDSGSGSPVQETQYF	TGTGCCACCAGCAGAGATTCGGGGAGCGGGAGCCCCGTTCAAGAGACCCAGTACTTC
-	TRBJ1-2	-	TRBV9	CASSGGTGGYGYTF	TGTGCCAGCAGCGGAGGGACGGGGGGCTATGGCTACACCTTC
once	TRBJ2-7	TRBD2	TRBV15	CATSRGRREGLYEQYF	TGTGCCACCAGCAGAGGAAGACGGGAGGGCCTCTACGAGCAGTACTTC
few	TRBJ2-7	-	TRBV21-1	CASSLTYEQYF	TGTGCCAGCAGCCTAACCTACGAGCAGTACTTC
-	TRBJ2-2	TRBD2	TRBV11-2	CASSAGTSGRTSRGELFF	TGTGCCAGCAGTGCCGGGACTAGCGGGAGGACCTCTCGCGGGGAGCTGTTTTTT
-	TRBJ2-4	TRBD2	TRBV4-1	CASSQGRTSGRHIQYF	TGCGCCAGCAGCCAAGGGAGGACTAGCGGGAGGCACATTCAGTACTTC